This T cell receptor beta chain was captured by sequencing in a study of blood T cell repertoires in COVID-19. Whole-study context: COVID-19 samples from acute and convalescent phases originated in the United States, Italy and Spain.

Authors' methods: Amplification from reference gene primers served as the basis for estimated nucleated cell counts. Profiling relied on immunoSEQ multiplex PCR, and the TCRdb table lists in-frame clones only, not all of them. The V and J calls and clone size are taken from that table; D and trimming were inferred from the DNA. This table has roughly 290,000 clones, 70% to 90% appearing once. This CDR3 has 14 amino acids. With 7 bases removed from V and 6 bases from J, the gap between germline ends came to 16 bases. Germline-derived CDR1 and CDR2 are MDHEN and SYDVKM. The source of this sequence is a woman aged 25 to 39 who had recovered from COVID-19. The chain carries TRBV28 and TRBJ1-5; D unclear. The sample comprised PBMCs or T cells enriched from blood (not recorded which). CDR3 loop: CASTPHSVRQPQHF. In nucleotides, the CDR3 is TGTGCCAGCACCCCTCATTCGGTCCGTCAGCCCCAGCATTTT.